The 27 T cell receptor beta chains below were found in one sample sequenced in a study of T cell repertoires in cytomegalovirus infection. TCRdb recomputed calls from the reads with MiXCR, one row per CDR3 protein. Of around 450,000 distinct CDR3 sequences listed, 31% are singletons. Sequencing was performed on PBMCs. The source of these receptors is a human donor in good health (CMV status not recorded). Some clones in this sample may be carry-over from other donors' samples.

This clonotype was recorded once. The chain uses TRBV20-1 and TRBJ2-2; TRBD1 matches at 8 bases. There are 15 residues in the CDR3. V trimming: 3 bases; J trimming: 5 bases; junction bases outside the gene matches: 8. Germline-derived CDR1 and CDR2 are DFQATT and SNEGSKA (reference sequence). Written as DNA, the CDR3 is TGCAGTGCTAGTGGGCAGGGGGCTCGGACCGGGGAGCTGTTTTTT. Translated: CSASGQGARTGELFF.

The sample holds many counts of this clonotype. The gene calls are TRBV7-2 and TRBJ2-7; no clear D. Germline assignment: CDR1 SGHTA and CDR2 FQGNSA. V was pared by 1 base and J by 7 bases, with 11 bases between. The CDR3 consists of 13 residues. In nucleotides, the CDR3 is TGTGCCAGCAGCTTAGGTGTATTTAGGGAGCAGTACTTC. The encoded protein is CASSLGVFREQYF.

V and J are TRBV4-1 and TRBJ2-2; D not resolved. Germline loops: CDR1 MGHRA, CDR2 YSYEKL. Trimming left V 0 bases short and J 2 bases short, with 16 bases between. The CDR3 covers 18 residues. The DNA of the CDR3 is TGCGCCAGCAGCCAAGATAAGACGGGCAGGCGTAACACCGGGGAGCTGTTTTTT. Its protein product is CASSQDKTGRRNTGELFF.

Comments on this clonotype: The final CDR3 position lacks the conserved phenylalanine or tryptophan, pointing to a likely read error. The chain is built from TRBV7-4 and TRBJ1-5, with D tentatively TRBD1 (5 bases). The CDR3 is 15 amino acids. Germline values: CDR1 SGHVT, CDR2 SQSDAQ. The V end was cut by 0 bases, the J end by 4 bases, with 10 bases between. This CDR3 reads CASSLARARNQPQHL. CDR3 nucleotides: TGTGCCAGCAGCTTAGCCAGGGCCCGAAATCAGCCCCAGCATTTG.

This clonotype was recorded a few times. The chain has TRBV7-6 and TRBJ2-5, with D perhaps TRBD1 or TRBD2 (5 bases each). CDR1 and CDR2 (germline): SGHVS, FNYEAQ. The V and J ends lost 5 bases and 5 bases respectively, with 18 bases between them. The CDR3 runs to 15 residues. The DNA of the CDR3 is TGTGCCAGCAGCCCGGGACCCCACTCGACGGAGACCCAGTACTTC. As protein: CASSPGPHSTETQYF. Complete variable domain (other parts from reference TRBV7-6 and TRBJ2-5): GAGVSQSPRYKVTKRGQDVALRCDPISGHVSLYWYRQALGQGPEFLTYFNYEAQQDKSGLPNDRFSAERPEGSISTLTIQRTEQRDSAMYRCASSPGPHSTETQYFGPGTRLLVL.

The chain uses TRBV20-1 and TRBJ2-7; the D gene could be TRBD1 or TRBD2 (7 bases each). The length of the CDR3 is 21 residues. Per the germline V gene, CDR1 is DFQATT and CDR2 is SNEGSKA (reference sequence). V lost 0 bases and J 4 bases, leaving 34 bases between the germline ends. As DNA, the CDR3 is TGCAGTGCTAGAGATCGAAAGGGGGGTGGGTATAGCCAGGGGGGGGTATACGAGCAGTACTTC. Its protein product is CSARDRKGGGYSQGGVYEQYF.

V and J are TRBV11-2 and TRBJ2-1, with 7 bases aligning to TRBD2. Germline V gene data show CDR1 as SGHAT and CDR2 as FQNNGV. V trimming: 1 base; J trimming: 10 bases; junction bases outside the gene matches: 10. The CDR3 contains 15 residues. The DNA for the CDR3 is TGTGCCAGCAGCTTAGGGGACTACCCTGGGAAGGAGCAGTTCTTC. Translating gives CASSLGDYPGKEQFF.

This clonotype was seen a single time. Since a much larger clone is just one base distant, this may be a read error. This chain uses TRBV11-2 with TRBJ1-2, with D uncertain. Per germline, CDR1 SGHAT and CDR2 FQNNGV. V shed 5 bases and J shed 10 bases, with 14 bases lying between them. CDR3 length: 12 amino acids. The CDR3 protein is CASSPAISAYTF. The CDR3 DNA sequence: TGTGCCAGCAGCCCAGCAATATCGGCCTACACCTTC.

The rearrangement uses TRBV2 and TRBJ2-5, with D perhaps TRBD1 (6 bases). Trimming stripped 8 bases from V and 3 bases from J, with 13 bases between. The CDR3 extends over 13 amino acids. Germline loops: CDR1 SNHLY, CDR2 FYNNEI. CDR3 nucleotides: TGTGCCAGCCGGGACATACTAAAAGAGACCCAGTACTTC. Translating it yields CASRDILKETQYF. Drawing the rest from reference TRBV2 and TRBJ2-5, the complete variable domain is EPEVTQTPSHQVTQMGQEVILRCVPISNHLYFYWYRQILGQKVEFLVSFYNNEISEKSEIFDDQFSVERPDGSNFTLKIRSTKLEDSAMYFCASRDILKETQYFGPGTRLLVL.

The sample holds a few counts of this clonotype. The chain carries TRBV29-1 and TRBJ1-2; no firm D call. V was cut by 6 bases and J by 0 bases, with 14 bases left in between. Germline CDR1 SQVTM, CDR2 ANQGSEA. This CDR3 spans 14 amino acids. For the CDR3, the DNA is TGCAGCGTAACAAAGCCGGGGACTAACTATGGCTACACCTTC. Protein: CSVTKPGTNYGYTF.

This clonotype was observed many times. The chain recombines TRBV12-3 or TRBV12-4 with TRBJ1-5; 10 nucleotides agree with TRBD1. CDR3 length: 16 amino acids. The ends lost 3 bases at V and 1 base at J; junction bases unmatched: 3. CDR3 sequence reads: CASSLRQGASNQPQHF. In DNA form, the CDR3 reads TGTGCCAGCAGTTTGCGACAGGGGGCCAGCAATCAGCCCCAGCATTTT.

This clonotype was recorded a few times. This sequence joins TRBV3-1 and TRBJ1-6, with unresolved D. The germline gives CDR1 LGHDT, CDR2 YNNKEL (reference sequence). CDR3 size: 13 residues. Trimming removed 4 bases from V and 6 bases from J, with 7 bases in between. CDR3 nucleotide sequence: TGTGCCAGCAGCCTGGACCTTAATTCACCCCTCCACTTT. Encoded protein: CASSLDLNSPLHF.

This clonotype was counted ten times or more. The genes are TRBV11-1 and TRBJ1-6, with 7 bases lining up with TRBD1. This CDR3 has 16 residues. The junction had 12 bases not matched to a gene; V was cut back by 6 bases and J by 7 bases. The germline CDR1 and CDR2 sequences are SGHAT and FQDESV (reference sequence). The CDR3 is CASRKDRQGRNSPLHF. CDR3 sequence (DNA): TGTGCCAGCAGAAAAGACCGACAGGGAAGGAATTCACCCCTCCACTTT.

The table lists this clonotype with a few counts. The chain recombines TRBV4-3 with TRBJ1-1; 10 nucleotides match TRBD1. Trimming took 1 base from V and 4 from J; bases not matched to a gene: 9. Germline V gives CDR1 LGHNA, CDR2 YSLEER. CDR3 length: 17 amino acids. CDR3 nucleotides: TGCGCCAGCAGCCAAGTCATCGGGACAGGGGTCGTCACTGAAGCTTTCTTT. Protein product: CASSQVIGTGVVTEAFF.

The chain recombines TRBV12-3 or TRBV12-4 with TRBJ1-4, with TRBD1 matching 11 bases. The CDR3 has 17 amino acids. J was trimmed by 5 bases and V by 3 bases; bases with no gene match: 8. Here the CDR3 DNA reads TGTGCCAGCAGTTTGTGGACAGGGGGCAGGAAGAATGAAAAACTGTTTTTT. Protein product: CASSLWTGGRKNEKLFF.

The V call is TRBV6-5, the J call TRBJ2-7; TRBD2 matches 10 bases. With V trimmed by 0 bases and J by 6 bases, 5 bases remained unmatched. In germline, CDR1 is MNHEY, CDR2 SVGAGI. This CDR3 comprises 15 residues. This CDR3 reads CASSYSTSGVTEQYF. Written as DNA, the CDR3 is TGTGCCAGCAGTTACTCCACTAGCGGGGTTACCGAGCAGTACTTC.

This clonotype was detected a few times. The chain combines TRBV27 with TRBJ2-2, with no clear D. The V gene lost 6 bases and the J gene lost 9 bases, with 11 bases spanning the gap. The CDR3 is 12 amino acids. CDR1 is MNHEY and CDR2 is SMNVEV in the germline V gene (reference sequence). In DNA form, the CDR3 reads TGTGCCAGCAGCGTCGGAACTCGGGAGCTGTTTTTT. Amino acid sequence: CASSVGTRELFF.

This rearrangement joins TRBV12-3 or TRBV12-4 to TRBJ1-5; D may be TRBD1 (6 bases). Trimming stripped 5 bases from V and 0 bases from J, with 11 bases between. This CDR3 comprises 15 residues. The CDR3 protein is CASSKQGNSNQPQHF. In DNA form, the CDR3 reads TGTGCCAGCAGTAAACAGGGTAATAGCAATCAGCCCCAGCATTTT.

The chain combines TRBV6-6 with TRBJ1-5, with D possibly TRBD1 on 5 matching bases. Trimming cost V 7 bases and J 6 bases, with 16 bases left between them. CDR1 and CDR2 (germline): MNHNY, SVGAGI (reference sequence). There are 14 residues in the CDR3. The CDR3 here is CASTRLGVGQPQHF. DNA of the CDR3: TGTGCCAGCACCCGACTGGGGGTGGGTCAGCCCCAGCATTTT.

Many counts were recorded for this clonotype. The V gene is TRBV7-9, the J gene TRBJ1-3; 7 bases are shared with TRBD1. From germline, CDR1 is SEHNR and CDR2 FQNEAQ (reference sequence). The CDR3 runs 14 residues. V lost 5 bases to trimming and J lost 5 bases; unmatched junction nucleotides: 6. The chain's CDR3 is CASSPRDSRNTIYF. CDR3 coding DNA: TGTGCCAGCAGCCCACGGGACAGTAGAAACACCATATATTTT.

This clonotype was observed many times. The chain is built from TRBV7-2 and TRBJ1-2, with D possibly being TRBD1 (6 bases). Germline CDR1 reads SGHTA; CDR2 reads FQGNSA. V was trimmed by 6 bases and J by 6 bases, leaving 20 bases between them. The CDR3 spans 15 residues. CDR3 DNA sequence: TGTGCCAGCAGTTTCCCAGGGCAGGGGCGGGATGGCTACACCTTC. Amino acid sequence: CASSFPGQGRDGYTF.

The chain has TRBV19 and TRBJ1-1; the D gene is possibly TRBD1 (6 bases). There are 16 residues in the CDR3. The V gene lost 4 bases and the J gene lost 1 base, with 16 bases spanning the gap. Germline CDR1 LNHDA, CDR2 SQIVND (reference sequence). For the CDR3, the DNA is TGTGCCAGTAGTAAGCCCTCGGAGGGGGGGAACACTGAAGCTTTCTTT. It yields the protein CASSKPSEGGNTEAFF. Full variable domain (rest looked up from reference TRBV19 and TRBJ1-1): DGGITQSPKYLFRKEGQNVTLSCEQNLNHDAMYWYRQDPGQGLRLIYYSQIVNDFQKGDIAEGYSVSREKKESFPLTVTSAQKNPTAFYLCASSKPSEGGNTEAFFGQGTRLTVV.

Worth noting for this clonotype: Mismatch with germline at one junction end may stem from a read error. The chain couples TRBV5-8 to TRBJ2-2, with no clear D. CDR1 and CDR2 (germline): SGHTS, YDEGEE. The CDR3 covers 15 residues. As DNA, the CDR3 is TGTTCCAGCAGCTTGTGGACCACCAGTGCCGGGGAGCTGTTTTTT. Translating it yields CSSSLWTTSAGELFF.

This clonotype has ten or more counts. This chain uses TRBV6-2 or TRBV6-3 with TRBJ2-7, with unresolved D. The CDR3 spans 13 residues. Germline V gene lookup returns CDR1 MNHEY and CDR2 SVGEGT. V lost 10 bases and J 2 bases, leaving 15 bases between the germline ends. CDR3 residues: CATKTGPAYEQYF. The CDR3 region has the DNA TGTGCCACCAAGACCGGGCCAGCCTACGAGCAGTACTTC.

The chain couples TRBV2 to TRBJ2-2; unclear D gene. This CDR3 is 13 amino acids long. CDR1 and CDR2 (germline): SNHLY, FYNNEI. V was cut by 6 bases and J by 5 bases, with 10 bases left in between. CDR3 residues: CASREIWTGELFF. In DNA form, the CDR3 reads TGTGCCAGCAGGGAGATTTGGACCGGGGAGCTGTTTTTT.

The chain joins TRBV5-1 to TRBJ1-2; the match to TRBD1 covers 7 bases. The CDR3 totals 14 residues. Germline loops: CDR1 SGHRS, CDR2 YFSETQ. V was pared by 2 bases and J by 3 bases, with 4 bases of the junction left unmatched. The CDR3 DNA reads as TGCGCCAGCAGCTTCCACGACAGGGACTATGGCTACACCTTC. Translating it yields CASSFHDRDYGYTF.

The J gene is TRBJ2-7, the V gene TRBV28; 10 nucleotides line up with TRBD1. This CDR3 spans 15 amino acids. Germline values: CDR1 MDHEN, CDR2 SYDVKM. The J segment lost 3 bases and the V segment lost 4 bases, leaving 6 bases of the junction unmatched. For the CDR3, the DNA is TGTGCCAGCAGTTCCCCCGGGACAGGGGACTACGAGCAGTACTTC. This sequence encodes CASSSPGTGDYEQYF.